The present TCR beta chain was sequenced within a study of blood T cell repertoires in COVID-19. Whole-study context: The United States, Italy and Spain were the sources of the acute and convalescent COVID-19 samples. PBMCs, B-cell-depleted T cells, or T cells were the source of the cDNA or gDNA that made up the material.

The CDR3 loop spans 15 amino acids. V lost 5 bases to trimming and J lost 4 bases, with 14 bases between them. Looked up from germline, CDR1 is SNHLY and CDR2 is FYNNEI. Per the original methods: The assay estimated nucleated cells by amplifying reference gene primers. Some clones are missing from TCRdb's copy, which holds only in-frame ones; the method was immunoSEQ multiplex PCR. V and J calls and clone size are copied from that table; D and trimming were computed from the DNA. Of 120,000 to 150,000 clones listed, 89% are singletons. This TCR was recovered from a human donor in a cohort sampled during active COVID-19. The gene calls are TRBV2 and TRBJ2-2, with a tentative D call TRBD1 (7 bases). The specimen was peripheral blood. The CDR3 protein is CASSPQGGVTGELFF. As DNA, the CDR3 is TGTGCCAGCAGTCCCCAGGGGGGTGTCACCGGGGAGCTGTTTTTT.